The 26 T cell receptor beta chains below come from one sample, sequenced in a study of blood T cells in healthy people across ages. A second roughly 6 to 11 cycle PCR used barcoded and J-beta primers. TCRdb reanalysed the 5' RACE reads using MiXCR and keeps one entry per CDR3 protein. The sample carries hundreds of thousands of distinct CDR3 sequences, approximately 44% recorded once. Sequenced input: blood. These TCRs come from a man aged 55 to 69 in good health.

The chain employs TRBV5-1 and TRBJ2-1, with 7 bases fitting TRBD1. TRBJ2-7 explains the end of the DNA better; the J call may be wrong. The CDR3 extends over 14 amino acids. CDR1 is SGHRS and CDR2 is YFSETQ in the germline V gene. In DNA form, the CDR3 reads TGCGCCAGCAGCTCACCGGGACAGTCTTTAGAGCAGTACTTC. Translated, it gives CASSSPGQSLEQYF.

The CDR3 loop is CSARDPGQGVREYGYTF. The CDR3, as DNA: TGCAGTGCTAGAGATCCGGGACAGGGAGTTAGGGAATATGGCTACACCTTC. This chain uses TRBV20-1 with TRBJ1-2; 9 bases fit TRBD1. Germline trimming cut 0 bases from V and 5 bases from J; bases unmatched to any gene: 13. Germline values: CDR1 DFQATT, CDR2 SNEGSKA (reference sequence). CDR3 length equals 17 residues.

The gene calls are TRBV27 and TRBJ2-7, with D perhaps matching TRBD1 (6 bases). V shed 2 bases and J shed 7 bases, with 12 bases lying between them. The CDR3 is 13 amino acids. Germline V CDR1 and CDR2: MNHEY, SMNVEV (reference sequence). The CDR3 here is CASSLRGNPEQYF. In DNA, the CDR3 is TGTGCCAGCAGTTTAAGGGGGAACCCTGAGCAGTACTTC.

Points on this clonotype: The junction and the germline gene differ at one end; a read error may be behind it. The chain is built from TRBV11-2 and TRBJ1-5, with D tentatively TRBD1 (5 bases). The CDR3 has 17 residues. The germline V gene has CDR1 SGHAT and CDR2 FQNNGV. The CDR3 DNA is TGTGTCAGCAGCTTAAAAGATTCGGGGGTGAGGAATCAGCCCCAGCATTTT. Translation: CVSSLKDSGVRNQPQHF. The full variable domain, in which reference TRBV11-2 and TRBJ1-5 provide the parts outside the CDR3, is EAGVAQSPRYKIIEKRQSVAFWCNPISGHATLYWYQQILGQGPKLLIQFQNNGVVDDSQLPKDRFSAERLKGVDSTLKIQPAKLEDSAVYLCVSSLKDSGVRNQPQHFGDGTRLSIL.

The V call is TRBV4-3, the J call TRBJ2-1; 9 bases map to TRBD1. The CDR3 totals 15 residues. The junction had 9 bases not matched to a gene; V was cut back by 6 bases and J by 6 bases. Germline loops: CDR1 LGHNA, CDR2 YSLEER. CDR3 residues: CASRAGTGSGNEQFF. CDR3 DNA: TGCGCCAGCAGGGCTGGGACAGGGTCCGGCAATGAGCAGTTCTTC.

This clonotype was picked up a small number of times. The chain is built from TRBV18 and TRBJ2-3; 8 positions agree with TRBD1. The CDR3 covers 15 residues. Trimming removed 6 bases from V and 5 bases from J; junction bases left unmatched: 10. In germline, CDR1 is KGHSH, CDR2 LQKENI. The CDR3 spells CASSLSPDRGDTQYF. The CDR3 DNA reads as TGTGCCAGCTCGCTCTCACCCGACAGGGGAGATACGCAGTATTTT. The whole variable domain, remainder taken from reference TRBV18 and TRBJ2-3, is NAGVMQNPRHLVRRRGQEARLRCSPMKGHSHVYWYRQLPEEGLKFMVYLQKENIIDESGMPKERFSAEFPKEGPSILRIQQVVRGDSAAYFCASSLSPDRGDTQYFGPGTRLTVL.

This rearrangement joins TRBV29-1 to TRBJ2-1; TRBD1 matches at 7 bases. The J call is in doubt because the DNA end fits TRBJ2-7 better. This CDR3 contains 14 residues. CDR1 and CDR2 from the germline V gene are SQVTM and ANQGSEA. The CDR3 DNA is TGCAGCGTTGAAGAGCAGGGGGTGTACAATGAGCAGTACTTC. This sequence encodes CSVEEQGVYNEQYF.

J is TRBJ2-1 and V is TRBV6-2 or TRBV6-3, with 10 bases aligning to TRBD2. Germline assignment: CDR1 MNHEY and CDR2 SVGEGT. V lost 5 bases and J lost 4; bases outside the gene matches: 5. The CDR3 runs 15 residues. Here the CDR3 DNA reads TGTGCCAGCAGTCCAGATAGCGGGGGGTACAATGAGCAGTTCTTC. Protein: CASSPDSGGYNEQFF.

This clonotype was found many times. V gene TRBV7-9 combines with J gene TRBJ2-5; D is perhaps TRBD1 or TRBD2 (6 bases each). Germline values: CDR1 SEHNR, CDR2 FQNEAQ (reference sequence). This CDR3 contains 17 residues. Trimming took off 1 base at V and 5 bases at J, with 20 bases between the two ends. This CDR3 reads CASSLGGEGGGQETQYF. The CDR3 DNA follows: TGTGCCAGCAGCTTAGGAGGAGAGGGGGGCGGACAGGAGACCCAGTACTTC.

The V gene is TRBV10-1, the J gene TRBJ2-1, with 12 bases that match TRBD2. The germline gives CDR1 WNHNN, CDR2 SYGVQD (reference sequence). This CDR3 region has 14 residues. With V trimmed by 2 bases and J by 15 bases, 8 bases remained unmatched. The CDR3 coding sequence is TGCGCCAGCAGTGAGAAGACTAGCGGGGGATCGTGGTTCTTC. It is translated as CASSEKTSGGSWFF.

This clonotype was counted a single time. The DNA of the CDR3 is TGCGCCAGCAGCCGTATGGGAACTAATGAAAAACTGTTTTTT. Protein: CASSRMGTNEKLFF. The chain employs TRBV5-1 and TRBJ1-4; D is ambiguous. CDR3 size: 14 residues. V was clipped by 4 bases and J by 1 base, with 8 bases between them. Germline CDR1 is SGHRS and CDR2 is YFSETQ. Complete variable domain (other parts from reference TRBV5-1 and TRBJ1-4): KAGVTQTPRYLIKTRGQQVTLSCSPISGHRSVSWYQQTPGQGLQFLFEYFSETQRNKGNFPGRFSGRQFSNSRSEMNVSTLELGDSALYLCASSRMGTNEKLFFGSGTQLSVL.

The genes are TRBV18 and TRBJ2-5; D is unclear. Trimming pared 0 bases from V and 5 bases from J, leaving 7 bases between. The CDR3 consists of 13 residues. The germline gives CDR1 KGHSH, CDR2 LQKENI. CDR3 DNA: TGTGCCAGCTCACCACCGGTAATCGAGACCCAGTACTTC. Residues: CASSPPVIETQYF. Full variable domain (rest looked up from reference TRBV18 and TRBJ2-5): NAGVMQNPRHLVRRRGQEARLRCSPMKGHSHVYWYRQLPEEGLKFMVYLQKENIIDESGMPKERFSAEFPKEGPSILRIQQVVRGDSAAYFCASSPPVIETQYFGPGTRLLVL.

The CDR3 DNA follows: TGCGCCAGCAGCCAAGAGGCGACGGGGGACAATTCACCCCTCCACTTT. Protein: CASSQEATGDNSPLHF. The chain links TRBV4-3 to TRBJ1-6; D is possibly TRBD1 (5 bases). The CDR3 length is 16 residues. Trimming cost V 0 bases and J 7 bases, with 13 bases left between them. Germline CDR1 and CDR2: LGHNA and YSLEER.

To note about this clonotype: It may be a read error: a sequence one base away is much more abundant. V is TRBV20-1 and J is TRBJ2-1, with 8 bases that match TRBD2. With 3 bases clipped from V and 8 bases from J, the junction kept 6 bases outside the gene matches. The CDR3 length is 13 residues. Germline-derived CDR1 and CDR2 are DFQATT and SNEGSKA (reference sequence). As DNA, the CDR3 is TGCAGTGCTAGGCCGACTAGCGCGGATGAGCAGTTCTTC. Amino acids: CSARPTSADEQFF.

The chain carries TRBV29-1 and TRBJ1-2; 10 bases agree with TRBD1. J lost 0 bases, V lost 6 bases, and 4 bases had no gene match. Per germline, CDR1 SQVTM and CDR2 ANQGSEA. This CDR3 is 14 amino acids long. The CDR3: CSVEGQGTNYGYTF. The CDR3 bases are TGCAGCGTCGAGGGACAGGGGACTAACTATGGCTACACCTTC.

This clonotype has a handful of counts. The chain links TRBV7-2 to TRBJ2-1; weak D call: TRBD2 (7 bases). CDR3 length: 14 amino acids. CDR1 is SGHTA, CDR2 FQGNSA, per germline. V shed 6 bases and J shed 6 bases, with 15 bases lying between them. The CDR3 loop reads CASSLRGGGNEQFF. CDR3 in DNA: TGTGCCAGCAGTTTAAGGGGAGGGGGCAATGAGCAGTTCTTC.

This clonotype was detected only a few times. This chain joins TRBV12-3 or TRBV12-4 and TRBJ2-7, with D maybe TRBD2 (7 bases). Trimming pared 5 bases from V and 6 bases from J, leaving 14 bases between. The CDR3 covers 13 residues. The CDR3 DNA reads as TGTGCCAGCAGTAAGGGGGGGGGCGGCGAGCAGTACTTC. It specifies CASSKGGGGEQYF.

The chain has TRBV20-1 and TRBJ1-5, with D hard to call. The ends were cut back, 5 bases at V and 0 bases at J, with 8 bases in the middle. Germline V gives CDR1 DFQATT, CDR2 SNEGSKA (reference sequence). CDR3 length: 13 amino acids. DNA of the CDR3: TGCAGTGCTCCGGTGGCTAGCAATCAGCCCCAGCATTTT. Protein product: CSAPVASNQPQHF.

This clonotype was observed a few times. The chain links TRBV29-1 to TRBJ2-3; unclear D gene. This CDR3 contains 13 residues. Per germline, CDR1 SQVTM and CDR2 ANQGSEA. Between the trimmed V and J ends, which lost 7 bases and 3 bases, there was a span of 14 bases. The CDR3 nucleotides read TGCAGCGCGGACCCTTCCAATACAGATACGCAGTATTTT. The encoded protein is CSADPSNTDTQYF.

On this clonotype: This may be a read error: a much more frequent sequence differs by one nucleotide. The chain couples TRBV6-1 to TRBJ2-6; maybe TRBD1 (6 bases). CDR3 length: 14 amino acids. Germline-derived CDR1 and CDR2 are MNHNS and SASEGT. V was trimmed by 5 bases and J by 13 bases, leaving 18 bases between them. The CDR3 DNA sequence: TGTGCCAGCAGTACTACAACAGGGAGAGGGGTCCTGACTTTC. Translated, it gives CASSTTTGRGVLTF.

There are many counts of this clonotype. This sequence joins TRBV29-1 and TRBJ2-7; weak D call: TRBD1 (6 bases). CDR1 SQVTM and CDR2 ANQGSEA come from the germline V gene. Trimming cost V 4 bases and J 7 bases, with 11 bases left between them. This CDR3 spans 11 amino acids. The CDR3 region is CSVVLTGEQYF. The DNA for the CDR3 is TGCAGCGTTGTTCTTACAGGGGAGCAGTACTTC.

This clonotype was seen more than once but under ten times. J is TRBJ2-5 and V is TRBV5-6; 10 bases map to TRBD1. This CDR3 comprises 19 residues. Per the germline V gene, CDR1 is SGHDT and CDR2 is YYEEEE. V was pared by 0 bases and J by 4 bases, with 15 bases of the junction left unmatched. CDR3 DNA sequence: TGTGCCAGCAGCTTGGAATGGAGACCGCTGGGACAGGGGTTAGAGACCCAGTACTTC. Residues: CASSLEWRPLGQGLETQYF.

This clonotype has only a few counts. The rearrangement joins TRBV20-1 to TRBJ2-1; 14 nucleotides agree with TRBD2. Germline CDR1 reads DFQATT; CDR2 reads SNEGSKA (reference sequence). Unmatched junction bases numbered 10, after V lost 3 bases and J lost 0 bases. The CDR3 totals 19 residues. This CDR3 is CSASRTSGGPRSSYNEQFF. As DNA, the CDR3 is TGCAGTGCTAGCCGGACTAGCGGGGGGCCACGGAGCTCCTACAATGAGCAGTTCTTC.

The sample holds a few counts of this clonotype. DNA of the CDR3: TGTGCCAGCAGCTCTCAGGGGATCCAAGAGACCCAGTACTTC. Translation gives CASSSQGIQETQYF. This chain connects TRBV7-2 to TRBJ2-5; tentatively, D is TRBD1 (6 bases). V gave up 4 bases and J gave up 1 base, with 10 bases separating them. Germline values: CDR1 SGHTA, CDR2 FQGNSA. The CDR3 runs to 14 residues.

In regard to this clonotype: One end of the junction is discordant with germline, which a read error may explain. The V call is TRBV6-2 or TRBV6-3, the J call TRBJ1-1; perhaps TRBD1 as D (5 bases). CDR3 length: 16 residues. The germline gives CDR1 MNHEY, CDR2 SVGEGT. CDR3 bases: TGTGCCAGCAGCTACTCCAGTGGGACCGTGAACACTGAAGCTTTCTTT. Residues: CASSYSSGTVNTEAFF.

A few counts support this clonotype. V is TRBV25-1 and J is TRBJ1-5, with TRBD1 matching 8 bases. Germline V gene lookup returns CDR1 MGHDK and CDR2 SYGVNS. V trimming: 2 bases; J trimming: 7 bases; junction bases outside the gene matches: 4. This CDR3 is 14 amino acids long. The CDR3 protein is CASSEQGAQQPQHF. CDR3 sequence (DNA): TGTGCCAGCAGTGAACAGGGGGCTCAGCAGCCCCAGCATTTT.